This T cell receptor (beta chain) was obtained from a study of beta chain features in type 1 diabetes. At the level of the study: Examination spanned about 110 million sorted cells from all samples.

Expressed TCRB transcripts were sequenced because the isolated RNA had all been reverse transcribed beforehand. The repertoire was sequenced with immunoSEQ multiplex PCR; TCRdb's copy has only in-frame clones and lacks some. The sample lists about 360,000 clones, roughly 12% occurring once. The CDR3 extends over 13 amino acids. Germline assignment: CDR1 SGHVS and CDR2 FNYEAQ. V gave up 5 bases and J gave up 3 bases, with 10 bases separating them. This clone occurred a few times. Sequencing used naive CD4+ T cells from blood. This chain connects TRBV7-6 to TRBJ2-5, with D tentatively TRBD2 (5 bases). The origin of this receptor is a man between 18 and 35 years old in good health. The CDR3 sequence: CASSPRTEETQYF. CDR3 coding DNA: TGTGCCAGCAGCCCTCGGACTGAAGAGACCCAGTACTTC. Filled out from reference TRBV7-6 and TRBJ2-5, the complete variable domain reads GAGVSQSPRYKVTKRGQDVALRCDPISGHVSLYWYRQALGQGPEFLTYFNYEAQQDKSGLPNDRFSAERPEGSISTLTIQRTEQRDSAMYRCASSPRTEETQYFGPGTRLLVL.